This TCR beta chain is from a study of PD-1 blockade in classical Hodgkin lymphoma. Study conclusions and caveats: Lower baseline TCR diversity was reported for newly diagnosed patients than for healthy donors. Complete responders showed a baseline diversity that resembled the diversity of newly diagnosed patients. Individuals who commenced nivolumab within less than 1 year of ASCT were excluded.

The data were produced by immunoSEQ multiplex PCR, yet TCRdb's version contains in-frame clones alone and is incomplete. This sample has some 10,000 clones; 76% occur once, and the top ten carry about 26%. After autologous stem cell transplantation all patients relapsed, and prior brentuximab vedotin exposure differed between cohorts. Turning to this clone: Its antigen is unknown.

Looked up from germline, CDR1 is LNHDA and CDR2 is SQIVND (reference sequence). V gave up 6 bases and J gave up 1 base, with 12 bases separating them. The CDR3 loop spans 14 amino acids. The source was peripheral blood mononuclear cells (PBMCs), collected at baseline. The receptor's source is a human donor with classical Hodgkin lymphoma. J is TRBJ2-5 and V is TRBV19; D is tentatively TRBD1 or TRBD2 (5 bases each). The CDR3 protein is CASSDSGGQETQYF. In DNA, the CDR3 is TGTGCCAGTAGCGACAGTGGGGGCCAAGAGACCCAGTACTTC.